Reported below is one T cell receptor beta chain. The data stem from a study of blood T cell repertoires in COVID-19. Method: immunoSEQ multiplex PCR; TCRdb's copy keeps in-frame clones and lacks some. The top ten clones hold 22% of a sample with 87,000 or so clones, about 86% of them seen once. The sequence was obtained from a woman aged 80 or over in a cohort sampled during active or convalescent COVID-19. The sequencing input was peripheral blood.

The DNA of the CDR3 is TGTGCCAGCAGGGCCGGGATACTAGGTGGCTACACCTTC. Residues: CASRAGILGGYTF. This chain connects TRBV6-4 to TRBJ1-2; no definite D call. V lost 6 bases, J lost 7 bases, and 15 bases lay in between. The CDR3 has 13 residues. Germline-derived CDR1 and CDR2 are MRHNA and SNTAGT.